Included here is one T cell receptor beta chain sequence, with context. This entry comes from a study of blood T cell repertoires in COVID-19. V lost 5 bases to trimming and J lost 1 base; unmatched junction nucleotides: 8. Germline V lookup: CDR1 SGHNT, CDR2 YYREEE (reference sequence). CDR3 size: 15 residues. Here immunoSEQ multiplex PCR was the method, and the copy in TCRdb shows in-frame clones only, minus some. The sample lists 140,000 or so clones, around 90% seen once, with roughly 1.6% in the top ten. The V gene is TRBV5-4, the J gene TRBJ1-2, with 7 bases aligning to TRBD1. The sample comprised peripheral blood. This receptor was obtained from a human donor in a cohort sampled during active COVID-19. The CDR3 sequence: CASREKGDSNYGYTF. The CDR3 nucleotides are TGTGCCAGCAGGGAAAAAGGGGACAGTAACTATGGCTACACCTTC. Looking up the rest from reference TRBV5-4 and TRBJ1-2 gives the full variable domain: ETGVTQSPTHLIKTRGQQVTLRCSSQSGHNTVSWYQQALGQGPQFIFQYYREEENGRGNFPPRFSGLQFPNYSSELNVNALELDDSALYLCASREKGDSNYGYTFGSGTRLTVV.